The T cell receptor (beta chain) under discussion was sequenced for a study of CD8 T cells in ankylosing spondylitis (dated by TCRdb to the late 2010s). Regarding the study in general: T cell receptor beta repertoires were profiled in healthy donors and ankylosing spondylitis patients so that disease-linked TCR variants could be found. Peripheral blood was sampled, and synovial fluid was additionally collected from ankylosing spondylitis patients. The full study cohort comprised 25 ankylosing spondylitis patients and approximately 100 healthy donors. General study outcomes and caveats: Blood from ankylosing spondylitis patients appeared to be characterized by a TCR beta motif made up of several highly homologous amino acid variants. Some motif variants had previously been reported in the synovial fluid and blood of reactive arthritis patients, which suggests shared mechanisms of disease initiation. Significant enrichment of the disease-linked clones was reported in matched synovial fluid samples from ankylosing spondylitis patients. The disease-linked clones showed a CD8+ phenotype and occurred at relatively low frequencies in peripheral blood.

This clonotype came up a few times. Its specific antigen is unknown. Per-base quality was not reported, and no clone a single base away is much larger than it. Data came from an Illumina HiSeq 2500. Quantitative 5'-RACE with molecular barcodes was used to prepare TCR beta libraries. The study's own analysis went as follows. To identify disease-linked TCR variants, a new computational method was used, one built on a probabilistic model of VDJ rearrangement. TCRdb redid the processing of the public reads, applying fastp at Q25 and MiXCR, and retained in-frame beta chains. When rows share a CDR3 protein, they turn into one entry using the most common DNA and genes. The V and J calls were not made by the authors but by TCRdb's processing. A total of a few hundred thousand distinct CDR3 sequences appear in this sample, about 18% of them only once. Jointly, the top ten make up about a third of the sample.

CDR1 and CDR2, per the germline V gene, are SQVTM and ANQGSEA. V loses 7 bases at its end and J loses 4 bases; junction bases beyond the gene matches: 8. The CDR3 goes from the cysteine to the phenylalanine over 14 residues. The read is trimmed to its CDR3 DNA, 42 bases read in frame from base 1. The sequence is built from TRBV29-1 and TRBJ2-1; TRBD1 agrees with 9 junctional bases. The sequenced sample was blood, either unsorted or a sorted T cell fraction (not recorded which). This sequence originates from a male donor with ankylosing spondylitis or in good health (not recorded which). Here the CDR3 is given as CSGQLTGGYNEQFF. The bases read TGCAGCGGACAACTGACAGGGGGTTACAATGAGCAGTTCTTC.